This T cell receptor beta chain was observed in a study of human versus mouse CDR3 diversity and MHC coevolution (dated by TCRdb to about 2017). The study in broad terms: The immunoSEQ assay was reported to detect one in 200,000 T cells and to minimize amplification bias from multiplex PCR. Across mouse and human samples, each sample had between roughly 0.6 x 10^7 and 1.7 x 10^7 valid reads. Three healthy volunteer blood donors made up the human cohort, with one aged 30 to 40, one aged 40 to 50 and one aged 60 to 70 at collection. Repertoires of human naive CD4 T cells were used as a reference for TCR selection on multiple MHC II alleles and were compared against human-TCR-locus transgenic mice carrying single MHC II.

The QIAGEN blood and tissue kit was used to extract genomic DNA from the sorted cells, and that DNA was then quantified on a NanoDrop 1000. Deep sequencing and quantification of TCR alpha and beta chains were performed on the immunoSEQ platform by multiplex PCR of genomic DNA. The study's processing was this. IMGT gene and region definitions were used to annotate TCR sequences. Out-of-frame rearrangements served as a stand-in for the preselection repertoire and were compared with in-frame clonotypes. To estimate repertoire size, the study used the iCHAO1 estimator that comes with the immunoSEQ platform. A Gini index based on the Lorenz curve was applied to in-frame amino acid clonotypes to measure clonal inequality. Shared clonotypes were counted with the intersect function of the R package tcR, and similarity was scored with the Jaccard index. Frequencies of V, J and V-J usage were subjected to principal component analysis with the R prcomp function, without normalization. TCRdb took this table from immuneACCESS and kept in-frame rearrangements with V and J called. Such tables lack part of the clones; where checked against another copy, unresolved V genes explain under half of the gap, and the rest is unexplained. Clonal size and the V and J genes are those of that table, whereas D and trimming came from the DNA. Within this sample are roughly 81,000 clones, with approximately 92% of them counted one time only. Of the sample, more than 1.1% falls within the top ten clones.

Taken from the germline V gene, the CDR1 and CDR2 loops are MNHEY and SVGAGI. V is trimmed back by 5 bases and J by 4 bases, and the junction contains 8 bases that no gene match accounts for. The CDR3, from cysteine to phenylalanine, totals 14 residues. Only CDR3 DNA remains: 42 bases, in frame from the first base. In the case of this clone: Its antigen remains undetermined. The sample holds no much larger clone one base away, and base qualities are not on file.

Fluorescence-activated cell sorting was used to isolate naive CD4 T cells, defined as CD45RO-negative and CD62L-positive, from PBMCs. From each donor, around 50 ml of fresh peripheral blood was taken, and Ficoll density centrifugation was then used to isolate PBMCs. Sorting was performed on a FACSAria III instrument, with purity above 85% for all samples. On the study overall, not on this receptor specifically: The largest TCR beta repertoire, around 1.7 million clonotypes, was estimated by iCHAO1 for humans, a finding likely attributable to selection by multiple MHC II molecules. Repertoire diversity was not regarded as directly comparable between humans and mice because human T cells were selected on several MHC II alleles. On average, humans had more CDR3 deletions and insertions than mice did, pointing to greater exonuclease and TdT activity. Among all the groups compared, the lowest clonal inequality scores came from most of the three human donors.

The sequence came from a person aged 25 to 69 in good health. The chain uses TRBV6-5 and TRBJ2-7; the junction holds 7 bases that match TRBD1. Sequenced: naive CD4+ T cells from blood. The intended sense of this specimen's cell subset or site label: CD45RO-negative CD62L-positive naive CD4 T cells. The CDR3 in this case is CASSPRQGRYEQYF. Here is the DNA: TGTGCCAGCAGTCCTCGACAGGGCAGGTACGAGCAGTACTTC.